The 9 T cell receptor beta chains below all came from one sample that was sequenced in a study of blood T cell repertoires in COVID-19. Libraries were prepared by immunoSEQ multiplex PCR; TCRdb keeps only in-frame clonotypes and omits some of them. This sample carries about 170,000 clones, approximately 82% of them seen once, and the ten largest clones take 3.5% to 5%. The sequenced sample was PBMCs or T cells enriched from blood (not recorded which). These receptors all stem from a woman aged 50 to 65 who had recovered from COVID-19.

This chain links TRBV5-4 with TRBJ1-3; no clear D gene. Germline V gene sequence: CDR1 SGHNT, CDR2 YYREEE (reference sequence). The V end lost 3 bases, the J end lost 0 bases, and 13 bases lay between the germline ends. This CDR3 has 16 amino acids. CDR3 in amino acids: CASSSSRGDSGNTIYF. The CDR3 region has the DNA TGTGCCAGCAGCTCCAGCCGGGGAGACTCTGGAAACACCATATATTTT.

This clone was seen more than once but under ten times. The V call is TRBV12-3 or TRBV12-4, the J call TRBJ1-2; D call uncertain. The CDR3 has 13 amino acids. With 3 bases removed from V and 6 bases from J, the gap between germline ends came to 11 bases. The CDR3 nucleotides read TGTGCCAGCAGTTTGGGGAGTTTCAATGGCTACACCTTC. It is translated as CASSLGSFNGYTF.

The chain uses TRBV6-2 or TRBV6-3 and TRBJ2-7; D is ambiguous. Germline V gene sequence: CDR1 MNHEY, CDR2 SVGEGT. There are 11 residues in the CDR3. Trimming took 2 bases from V and 7 from J, leaving 6 bases between them. CDR3 residues: CASSYNEEQYV. CDR3 in DNA: TGTGCCAGCAGTTACAATGAGGAGCAGTACGTC.

This chain joins TRBV4-1 and TRBJ1-3, with D tentatively TRBD1 (6 bases). There are 17 residues in the CDR3. Trimming removed 4 bases at V and 0 bases at J, with 16 bases between. Germline CDR1 MGHRA, CDR2 YSYEKL. CDR3 coding DNA: TGCGCCAGCAGCCGAGGACCGACAGGTAGCTCTGGAAACACCATATATTTT. Translation: CASSRGPTGSSGNTIYF.

This chain connects TRBV9 to TRBJ2-5; possibly TRBD2 for D (6 bases). This CDR3 region has 15 residues. Trimming took 4 bases from V and 2 from J, leaving 15 bases between them. CDR1 and CDR2 (germline): SGDLS, YYNGEE. For the CDR3, the DNA is TGTGCCAGCAGCCCATCGGGGGTGGGGCAAGAGACCCAGTACTTC. Translated: CASSPSGVGQETQYF. Looking up the rest from reference TRBV9 and TRBJ2-5 gives the full variable domain: DSGVTQTPKHLITATGQRVTLRCSPRSGDLSVYWYQQSLDQGLQFLIQYYNGEERAKGNILERFSAQQFPDLHSELNLSSLELGDSALYFCASSPSGVGQETQYFGPGTRLLVL.

The chain uses TRBV7-9 and TRBJ1-2; D gene uncertain. This CDR3 spans 12 amino acids. The germline CDR1 and CDR2 sequences are SEHNR and FQNEAQ (reference sequence). The CDR3 coding sequence is TGTGCAGAGGACCTTCGGACTGAGGGCTACACCTTC. Its protein is CAEDLRTEGYTF.

V is TRBV5-7 and J is TRBJ2-5; 7 bases agree with TRBD1. TRBV5-7 is marked as an open reading frame, function uncertain. J was trimmed by 2 bases and V by 4 bases; bases with no gene match: 8. This CDR3 comprises 15 residues. The CDR3 sequence is CASSRQRTGQETQYF. CDR3 coding DNA: TGTGCCAGCAGCCGACAAAGGACAGGACAAGAGACCCAGTACTTC.

The chain links TRBV7-2 to TRBJ2-5; D remains unclear. Trimming left V 5 bases short and J 2 bases short, with 9 bases between. The CDR3 contains 13 residues. Germline values: CDR1 SGHTA, CDR2 FQGNSA. CDR3 bases: TGTGCCAGCAGCCTCCGCAGACAAGAGACCCAGTACTTC. It encodes CASSLRRQETQYF.

The V gene is TRBV6-1, the J gene TRBJ2-3; D gene unclear. The CDR3 spans 13 residues. Germline lookup yields CDR1 MNHNS and CDR2 SASEGT. V was shortened by 0 bases and J by 7 bases, with 8 bases between the two germline ends. This CDR3 reads CASSEAGPYTQYF. As DNA, the CDR3 is TGTGCCAGCAGTGAAGCTGGGCCCTATACGCAGTATTTT.